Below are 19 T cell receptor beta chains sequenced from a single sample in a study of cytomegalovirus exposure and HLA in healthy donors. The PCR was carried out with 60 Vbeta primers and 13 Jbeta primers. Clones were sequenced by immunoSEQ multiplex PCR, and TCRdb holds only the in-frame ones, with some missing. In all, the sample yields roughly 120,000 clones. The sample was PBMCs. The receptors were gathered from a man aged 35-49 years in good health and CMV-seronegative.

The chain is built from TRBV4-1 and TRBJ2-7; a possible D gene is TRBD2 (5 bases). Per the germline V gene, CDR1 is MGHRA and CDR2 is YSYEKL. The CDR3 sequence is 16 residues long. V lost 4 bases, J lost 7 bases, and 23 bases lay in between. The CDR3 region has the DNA TGCGCCAGCAGCCCCATTACCCGGGATTTGAGGCCGGAGCAGTACTTC. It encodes CASSPITRDLRPEQYF.

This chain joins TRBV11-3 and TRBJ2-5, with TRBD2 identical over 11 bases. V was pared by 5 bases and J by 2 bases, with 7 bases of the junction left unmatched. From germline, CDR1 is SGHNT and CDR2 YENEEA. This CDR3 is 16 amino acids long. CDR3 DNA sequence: TGTGCCAGCAGCCCGCGACTAGCGGGATCTCAAGAGACCCAGTACTTC. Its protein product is CASSPRLAGSQETQYF.

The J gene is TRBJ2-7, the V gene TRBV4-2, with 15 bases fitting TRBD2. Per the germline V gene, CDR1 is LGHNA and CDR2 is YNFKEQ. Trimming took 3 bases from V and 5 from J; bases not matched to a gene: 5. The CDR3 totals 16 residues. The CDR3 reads CASSQGGLAGGDEQYF. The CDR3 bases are TGTGCCAGCAGCCAGGGTGGACTAGCGGGAGGGGACGAGCAGTACTTC.

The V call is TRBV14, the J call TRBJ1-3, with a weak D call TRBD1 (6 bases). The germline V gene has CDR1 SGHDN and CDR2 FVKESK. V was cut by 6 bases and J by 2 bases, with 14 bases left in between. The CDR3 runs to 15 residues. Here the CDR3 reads CASSYGQKTGNTIYF. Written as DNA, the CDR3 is TGTGCCAGCAGTTACGGACAGAAGACTGGAAACACCATATATTTT.

CDR3 nucleotides: TGTGCCAGCAGCCGGGGTACTAACTATGGCTACACCTTC. This translates into CASSRGTNYGYTF. This chain connects TRBV11-3 to TRBJ1-2; D ambiguous. Trimming pared 5 bases from V and 0 bases from J, leaving 7 bases between. The CDR3 is made up of 13 amino acids. Germline V gene lookup returns CDR1 SGHNT and CDR2 YENEEA.

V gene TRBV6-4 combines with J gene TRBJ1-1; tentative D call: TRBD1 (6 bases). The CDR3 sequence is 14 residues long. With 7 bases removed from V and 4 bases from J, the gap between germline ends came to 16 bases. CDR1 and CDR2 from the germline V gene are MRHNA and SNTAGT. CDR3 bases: TGTGCCAGCACCAAAGATCAGGGGTCCACTGAAGCTTTCTTT. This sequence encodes CASTKDQGSTEAFF.

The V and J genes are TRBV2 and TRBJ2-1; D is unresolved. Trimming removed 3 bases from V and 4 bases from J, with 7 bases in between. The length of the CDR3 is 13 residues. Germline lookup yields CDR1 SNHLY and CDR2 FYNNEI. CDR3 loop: CASSDGDYNEQFF. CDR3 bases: TGTGCCAGCAGTGATGGAGATTACAATGAGCAGTTCTTC.

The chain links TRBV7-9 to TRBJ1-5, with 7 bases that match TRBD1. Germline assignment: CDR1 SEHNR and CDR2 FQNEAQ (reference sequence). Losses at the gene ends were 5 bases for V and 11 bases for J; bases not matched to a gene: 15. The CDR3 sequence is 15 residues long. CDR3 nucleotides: TGTGCCAGCAGCCAGGGACAGCCCGGTTACGAGTCCCAGCATTTT. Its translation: CASSQGQPGYESQHF.

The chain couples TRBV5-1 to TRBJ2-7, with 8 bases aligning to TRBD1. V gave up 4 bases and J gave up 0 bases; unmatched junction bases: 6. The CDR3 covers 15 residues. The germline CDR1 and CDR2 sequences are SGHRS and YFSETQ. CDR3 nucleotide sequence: TGCGCCAGCAGCATAACTCAGGGGGCCTCCTACGAGCAGTACTTC. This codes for CASSITQGASYEQYF.

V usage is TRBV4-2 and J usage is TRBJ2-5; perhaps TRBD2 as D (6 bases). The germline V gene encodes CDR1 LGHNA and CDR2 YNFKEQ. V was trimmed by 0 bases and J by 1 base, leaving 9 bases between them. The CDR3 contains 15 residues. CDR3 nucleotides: TGTGCCAGCAGCCAAGATTTAGCGGTCCAAGAGACCCAGTACTTC. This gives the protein CASSQDLAVQETQYF.

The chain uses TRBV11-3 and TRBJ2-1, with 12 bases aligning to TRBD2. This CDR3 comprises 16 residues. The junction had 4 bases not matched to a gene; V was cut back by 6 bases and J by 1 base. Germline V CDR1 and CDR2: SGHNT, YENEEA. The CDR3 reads CASSLTSGRSYNEQFF. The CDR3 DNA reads TGTGCCAGCAGTCTGACTAGCGGGAGATCCTACAATGAGCAGTTCTTC. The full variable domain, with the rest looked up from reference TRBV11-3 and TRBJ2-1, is EAGVVQSPRYKIIEKKQPVAFWCNPISGHNTLYWYLQNLGQGPELLIRYENEEAVDDSQLPKDRFSAERLKGVDSTLKIQPAELGDSAVYLCASSLTSGRSYNEQFFGPGTRLTVL.

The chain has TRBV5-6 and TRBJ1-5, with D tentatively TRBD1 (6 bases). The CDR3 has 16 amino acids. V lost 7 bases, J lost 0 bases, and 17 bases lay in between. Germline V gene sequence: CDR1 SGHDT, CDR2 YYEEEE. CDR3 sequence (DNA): TGTGCCAGCGCGGACAGCCGGGTAAATAGCAATCAGCCCCAGCATTTT. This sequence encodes CASADSRVNSNQPQHF.

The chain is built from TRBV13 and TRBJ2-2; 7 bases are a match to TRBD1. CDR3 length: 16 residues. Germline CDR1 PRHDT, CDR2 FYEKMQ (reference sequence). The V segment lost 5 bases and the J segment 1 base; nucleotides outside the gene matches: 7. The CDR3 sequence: CASSRRRTGNTGELFF. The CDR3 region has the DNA TGTGCCAGCAGCCGCCGTCGGACAGGGAACACCGGGGAGCTGTTTTTT.

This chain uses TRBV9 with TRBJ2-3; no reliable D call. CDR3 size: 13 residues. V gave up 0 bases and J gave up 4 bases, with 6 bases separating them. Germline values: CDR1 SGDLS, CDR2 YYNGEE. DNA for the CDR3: TGTGCCAGCAGCGTAGGTGGCTCAGATACGCAGTATTTT. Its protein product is CASSVGGSDTQYF.

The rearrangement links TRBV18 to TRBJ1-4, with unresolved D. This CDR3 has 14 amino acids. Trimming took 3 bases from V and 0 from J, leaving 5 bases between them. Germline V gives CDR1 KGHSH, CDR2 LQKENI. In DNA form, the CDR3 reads TGTGCCAGCTCACCCCATGCAACTAATGAAAAACTGTTTTTT. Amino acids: CASSPHATNEKLFF.

The CDR3 region has the DNA TGTGCCAGCAGCCAAGATGGTCGCGACGAGCAGTACTTC. Its protein is CASSQDGRDEQYF. The J gene is TRBJ2-7, the V gene TRBV4-2; D is ambiguous. V was trimmed by 0 bases and J by 5 bases, leaving 8 bases between them. The CDR3 runs to 13 residues. Looked up from germline, CDR1 is LGHNA and CDR2 is YNFKEQ.

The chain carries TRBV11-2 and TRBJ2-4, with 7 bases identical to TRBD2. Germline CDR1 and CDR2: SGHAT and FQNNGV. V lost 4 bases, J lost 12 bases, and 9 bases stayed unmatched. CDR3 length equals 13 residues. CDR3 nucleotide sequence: TGTGCCAGCAGCTCCGGGAGGCAGGGTAATCAGTACTTC. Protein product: CASSSGRQGNQYF.

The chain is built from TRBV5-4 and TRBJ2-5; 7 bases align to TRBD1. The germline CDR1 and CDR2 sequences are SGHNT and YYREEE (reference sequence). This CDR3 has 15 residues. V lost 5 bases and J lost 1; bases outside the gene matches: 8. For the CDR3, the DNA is TGTGCCAGCAGTTACGTACAGGGGCCCCAAGAGACCCAGTACTTC. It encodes CASSYVQGPQETQYF.

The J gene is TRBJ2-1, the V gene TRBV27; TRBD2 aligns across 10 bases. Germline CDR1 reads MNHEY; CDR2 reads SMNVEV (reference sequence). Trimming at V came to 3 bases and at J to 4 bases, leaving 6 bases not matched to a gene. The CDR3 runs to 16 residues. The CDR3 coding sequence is TGTGCCAGCAGTTTCCTAGCGGGAGCCACATACAATGAGCAGTTCTTC. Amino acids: CASSFLAGATYNEQFF.